This T cell receptor (beta chain) stems from a study of response to subunit inactivated influenza vaccine. Whole-study findings and limits: Authors suggested each seasonal flu vaccination may recruit only limited numbers of new T cells.

MiXCR was run by TCRdb on the RT-PCR reads, yielding one entry per CDR3 protein. Of approximately 500,000 distinct CDR3 sequences in the sample, 13% to 15% were seen once. Trimming cost V 5 bases and J 1 base; bases outside gene matches: 13. CDR1 is DFQATT and CDR2 is SNEGSKA in the germline V gene (reference sequence). This CDR3 spans 16 amino acids. In regard to this clonotype: What it recognizes is unknown.

The clonotype originates from a man over 45 who received an inactivated influenza vaccine. The sequencing used PBMCs from blood, collected about 11 days after vaccination. The chain carries TRBV20-1 and TRBJ1-1; 7 bases fit TRBD1. The CDR3 sequence: CSAFQTRQGRNTEAFF. CDR3 nucleotides: TGCAGTGCTTTTCAAACCCGACAGGGCCGGAACACTGAAGCTTTCTTT.